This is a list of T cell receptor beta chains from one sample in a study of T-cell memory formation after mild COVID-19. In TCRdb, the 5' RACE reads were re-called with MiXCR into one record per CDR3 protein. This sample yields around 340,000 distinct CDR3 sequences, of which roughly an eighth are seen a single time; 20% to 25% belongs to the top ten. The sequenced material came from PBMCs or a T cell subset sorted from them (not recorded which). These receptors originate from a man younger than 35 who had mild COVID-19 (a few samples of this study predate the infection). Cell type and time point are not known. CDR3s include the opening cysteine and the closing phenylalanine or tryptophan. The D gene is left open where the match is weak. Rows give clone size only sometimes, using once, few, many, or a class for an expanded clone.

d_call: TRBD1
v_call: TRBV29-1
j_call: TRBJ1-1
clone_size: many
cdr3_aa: CSARRGLAYTEAFF
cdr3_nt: TGCAGCGCTCGTAGGGGGCTAGCGTACACTGAAGCTTTCTTT

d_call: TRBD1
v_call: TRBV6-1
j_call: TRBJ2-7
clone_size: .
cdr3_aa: CASSAFLTGPQQYF
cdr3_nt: TGTGCCAGCAGTGCGTTTCTGACAGGGCCCCAGCAGTACTTC

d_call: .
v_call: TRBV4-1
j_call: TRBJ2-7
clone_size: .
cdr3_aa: CASSQDGDPRLYEQYF
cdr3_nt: TGCGCCAGCAGCCAAGATGGGGACCCTCGTCTCTACGAGCAGTACTTC

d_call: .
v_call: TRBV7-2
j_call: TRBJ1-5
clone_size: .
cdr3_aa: CASREGRGSNQPQHF
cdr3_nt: TGTGCCAGCAGGGAGGGGAGGGGTAGCAATCAGCCCCAGCATTTT

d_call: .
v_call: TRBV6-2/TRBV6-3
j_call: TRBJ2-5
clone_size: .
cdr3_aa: CASSRGHGQRYF
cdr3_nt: TGTGCCAGCAGCAGAGGGCATGGACAGCGGTACTTC

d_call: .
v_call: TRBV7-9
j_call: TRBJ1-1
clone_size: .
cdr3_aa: CASSPLSASEAFF
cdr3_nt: TGTGCCAGCAGCCCGCTTTCTGCCTCTGAAGCTTTCTTT

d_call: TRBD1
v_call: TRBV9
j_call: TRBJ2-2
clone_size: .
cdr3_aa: CASSARDRGGTGELFF
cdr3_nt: TGTGCCAGCAGCGCCCGGGACAGGGGGGGTACCGGGGAGCTGTTTTTT

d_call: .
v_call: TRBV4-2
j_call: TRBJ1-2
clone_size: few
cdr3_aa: CASSRPMVGPGYTF
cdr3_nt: TGTGCCAGCAGCCGCCCGATGGTGGGTCCTGGCTACACCTTC

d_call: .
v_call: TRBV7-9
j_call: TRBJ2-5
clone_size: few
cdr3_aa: CASSLDALKTQYF
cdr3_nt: TGTGCCAGCAGCTTAGACGCTTTGAAGACCCAGTACTTC

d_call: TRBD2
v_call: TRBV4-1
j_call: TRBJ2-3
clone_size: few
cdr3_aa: CASSQVTLAGGKHPTDTQYF
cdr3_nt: TGCGCCAGCAGCCAAGTGACTCTAGCGGGGGGGAAGCACCCCACAGATACGCAGTATTTT

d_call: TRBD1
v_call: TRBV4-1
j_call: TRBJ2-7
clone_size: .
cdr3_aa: CASSRYTGTGTYEQYF
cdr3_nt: TGCGCCAGCAGCCGATACACCGGGACAGGAACCTACGAGCAGTACTTC

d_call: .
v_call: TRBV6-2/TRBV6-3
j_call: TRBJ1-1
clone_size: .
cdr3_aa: CASSYAGRNTEAFF
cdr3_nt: TGTGCCAGCAGTTACGCTGGGCGGAACACTGAAGCTTTCTTT

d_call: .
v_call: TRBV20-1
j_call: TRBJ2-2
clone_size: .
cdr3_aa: CSAPHDTGELIF
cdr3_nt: TGCAGTGCTCCTCATGACACCGGGGAGCTGATTTTT

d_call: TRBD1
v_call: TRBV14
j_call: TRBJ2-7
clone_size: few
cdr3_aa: CASSRLGQGPTYEQYF
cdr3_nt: TGTGCCAGCAGCCGACTCGGACAGGGACCTACCTACGAGCAGTACTTC

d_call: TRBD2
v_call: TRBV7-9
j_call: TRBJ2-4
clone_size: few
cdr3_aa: CASSQAGGAKNIQYF
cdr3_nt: TGTGCCAGCAGTCAAGCGGGGGGAGCCAAAAACATTCAGTACTTC

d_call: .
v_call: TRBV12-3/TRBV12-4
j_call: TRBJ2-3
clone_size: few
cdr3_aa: CASSFSRDLGTDTQYF
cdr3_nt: TGTGCCAGCAGTTTTAGTAGAGACCTTGGCACAGATACGCAGTATTTT

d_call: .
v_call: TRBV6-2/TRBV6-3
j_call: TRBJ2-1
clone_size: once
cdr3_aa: CASSPRGTTSIDEQFF
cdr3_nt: TGTGCCAGCAGTCCTAGGGGGACTACGTCTATAGATGAGCAGTTCTTC